A single sample gave rise to the 6 T cell receptor beta chains below, sequenced in a study of blood T cell repertoires in COVID-19. Libraries were prepared by immunoSEQ multiplex PCR; TCRdb keeps only in-frame clonotypes and omits some of them. The sample lists approximately 130,000 clones; 75% to 90% were seen once. The sample taken for sequencing was peripheral blood. The receptor set was obtained from a human donor in a cohort sampled during active COVID-19.

The V call is TRBV6-5, the J call TRBJ2-5; tentatively, D is TRBD1 (5 bases). Germline lookup yields CDR1 MNHEY and CDR2 SVGAGI. Trimming cost V 5 bases and J 5 bases, with 12 bases left between them. The CDR3 has 13 amino acids. CDR3 nucleotide sequence: TGTGCCAGCAGTATACGACAGAAGGAGACCCAGTACTTC. It specifies CASSIRQKETQYF.

In nucleotides, the CDR3 is TGTGCCAGCAGCTTAGTCGACAGGAAAAATGAAAAACTGTTTTTT. Protein product: CASSLVDRKNEKLFF. The chain is built from TRBV7-9 and TRBJ1-4, with a tentative D call TRBD1 (6 bases). The V gene's germline CDR1 is SEHNR and CDR2 FQNEAQ (reference sequence). The germline V and J ends were trimmed by 1 base and 5 bases, with 11 bases remaining between them. This CDR3 spans 15 amino acids.

In its sample, this clone was seen once. The chain uses TRBV7-2 and TRBJ2-3; 7 nucleotides line up with TRBD2. J lost 5 bases, V lost 1 base, and 6 bases had no gene match. The CDR3 is 15 amino acids. Germline-derived CDR1 and CDR2 are SGHTA and FQGNSA. In nucleotides, the CDR3 is TGTGCCAGCAGCTTAGTTGGGGAGGGCAGAGATACGCAGTATTTT. Its translation is CASSLVGEGRDTQYF. Based on the CDR3 plus reference TRBV7-2 and TRBJ2-3, the full variable domain is GAGVSQSPSNKVTEKGKDVELRCDPISGHTALYWYRQSLGQGLEFLIYFQGNSAPDKSGLPSDRFSAERTGGSVSTLTIQRTQQEDSAVYLCASSLVGEGRDTQYFGPGTRLTVL.

This clone was seen a handful of times. V and J are TRBV2 and TRBJ2-5, with 9 positions matching TRBD2. Germline-derived CDR1 and CDR2 are SNHLY and FYNNEI. V was pared by 3 bases and J by 0 bases, with 8 bases of the junction left unmatched. The CDR3 covers 17 residues. CDR3 region: CASSDLWTSVYQETQYF. The DNA of the CDR3 is TGTGCCAGCAGTGATCTTTGGACTAGCGTATACCAAGAGACCCAGTACTTC.

The chain joins TRBV3-1 (or the pseudogene TRBV3-2) to TRBJ2-7; D gene ambiguous. Between the trimmed V and J ends, which lost 0 bases and 0 bases, there was a span of 9 bases. Germline V gene sequence: CDR1 LGHDT, CDR2 YNNKEL (reference sequence). The CDR3 runs to 15 residues. CDR3 bases: TGTGCCAGCAGCCAAGATTTGAGCCTCTCCTACGAGCAGTACTTC. As protein: CASSQDLSLSYEQYF.

The gene calls are TRBV7-2 and TRBJ2-3, with 9 bases fitting TRBD2. The CDR3 spans 16 residues. CDR1 SGHTA and CDR2 FQGNSA come from the germline V gene. Trimming took 6 bases from V and 0 from J; bases not matched to a gene: 7. CDR3 protein: CASRPAGGRSTDTQYF. CDR3 nucleotide sequence: TGTGCCAGCAGGCCAGCGGGAGGTAGGAGCACAGATACGCAGTATTTT.